The 5 T cell receptor beta chains reported below all come from one sample, sequenced in a study of blood T cells in healthy people across ages. Alongside a J-beta primer mix, a sample-barcoded 5' primer served in a second PCR lasting roughly 6 to 11 cycles. TCRdb re-derived calls from the 5' RACE reads in MiXCR, one entry per CDR3 protein. In the table there are about 1.1 million distinct CDR3 sequences, less than 45% of which are singletons. Input material: blood. These receptor sequences come from a man between 18 and 29 years old in good health.

There are a few counts of this clonotype. This chain uses TRBV5-1 with TRBJ1-2; TRBD1 aligns across 7 bases. CDR1 is SGHRS, CDR2 YFSETQ, per germline. The CDR3 consists of 14 residues. Unmatched junction bases numbered 5, after V lost 0 bases and J lost 6 bases. Written as DNA, the CDR3 is TGCGCCAGCAGCTTGGTTACAGGGGATAATGGCTACACCTTC. Translation gives CASSLVTGDNGYTF.

CDR3 sequence reads: CASSPGQGAVTEAFF. The CDR3 DNA is TGTGCCAGCAGCCCCGGACAGGGGGCCGTCACTGAAGCTTTCTTT. J is TRBJ1-1 and V is TRBV7-9; TRBD1 aligns across 11 bases. J lost 4 bases, V lost 5 bases, and 6 bases had no gene match. Germline V gene sequence: CDR1 SEHNR, CDR2 FQNEAQ (reference sequence). The CDR3 spans 15 residues.

The chain employs TRBV5-6 and TRBJ1-1; D is perhaps TRBD1 (6 bases). The V and J ends lost 5 bases and 5 bases respectively, with 19 bases between them. This CDR3 is 15 amino acids long. Germline-derived CDR1 and CDR2 are SGHDT and YYEEEE. The CDR3 DNA is TGTGCCAGCAGTCATGGCGGGGGGGGCGAAACTGAAGCTTTCTTT. It is translated as CASSHGGGGETEAFF. The variable domain in full, with the rest retrieved from reference TRBV5-6 and TRBJ1-1, is DAGVTQSPTHLIKTRGQQVTLRCSPKSGHDTVSWYQQALGQGPQFIFQYYEEEERQRGNFPDRFSGHQFPNYSSELNVNALLLGDSALYLCASSHGGGGETEAFFGQGTRLTVV.

This clonotype was found once. The CDR3 spells CSTQGGDRSTEAFF. The CDR3 nucleotides read TGCAGCACCCAGGGGGGGGACAGAAGCACTGAAGCTTTCTTT. The chain couples TRBV29-1 to TRBJ1-1; 7 nucleotides agree with TRBD1. This CDR3 spans 14 amino acids. Germline V gene lookup returns CDR1 SQVTM and CDR2 ANQGSEA. J was trimmed by 4 bases and V by 8 bases; bases with no gene match: 13.

This chain joins TRBV10-3 and TRBJ2-1, with D perhaps TRBD1 or TRBD2 (5 bases each). CDR1 ENHRY and CDR2 SYGVKD come from the germline V gene. Trimming shortened V by 2 bases and J by 7 bases, and 15 bases separated the two germline ends. There are 15 residues in the CDR3. The chain's CDR3 is CAISEGAGRRNEQFF. The CDR3 bases are TGTGCCATCAGTGAGGGGGCAGGACGGAGGAATGAGCAGTTCTTC.